This TCR beta chain came from a study of cytomegalovirus exposure and HLA in healthy donors. Overall study results and limits: Across all donors, roughly uniform sequencing depth was an assumption of the presence/absence analyses.

The CDR3 covers 16 residues. V lost 5 bases to trimming and J lost 0 bases, with 17 bases between them. Germline V lookup: CDR1 SGHAT, CDR2 FQNNGV. A remark on this clone: What it binds is unknown.

Researchers ran the PCR with 60 Vbeta and 13 Jbeta primers. The method was immunoSEQ multiplex PCR; TCRdb's version includes in-frame clones alone and lacks a portion of them. The table has around 160,000 clones, approximately 72% seen once. Specimen: PBMCs. The rearrangement links TRBV11-2 to TRBJ2-7; a weak D match, TRBD1 (6 bases). The receptor was isolated from a man between 50 and 59 years old in good health and CMV-seronegative. The CDR3 DNA sequence: TGTGCCAGCAGCCGTGCCGGGACAAAGAGCTCCTACGAGCAGTACTTC. This gives the protein CASSRAGTKSSYEQYF. The full variable domain, completed using reference TRBV11-2 and TRBJ2-7, is EAGVAQSPRYKIIEKRQSVAFWCNPISGHATLYWYQQILGQGPKLLIQFQNNGVVDDSQLPKDRFSAERLKGVDSTLKIQPAKLEDSAVYLCASSRAGTKSSYEQYFGPGTRLTVT.